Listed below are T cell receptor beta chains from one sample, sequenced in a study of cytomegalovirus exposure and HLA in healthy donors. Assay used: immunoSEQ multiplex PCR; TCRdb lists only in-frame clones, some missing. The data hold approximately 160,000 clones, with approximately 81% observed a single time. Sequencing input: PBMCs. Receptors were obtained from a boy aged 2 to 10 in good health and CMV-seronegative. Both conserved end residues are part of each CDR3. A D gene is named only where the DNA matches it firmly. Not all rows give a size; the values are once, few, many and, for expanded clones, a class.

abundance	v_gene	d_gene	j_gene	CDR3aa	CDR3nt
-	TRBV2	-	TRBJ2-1	CASQNRVYNEQFF	TGTGCCAGCCAAAACAGGGTTTACAATGAGCAGTTCTTC
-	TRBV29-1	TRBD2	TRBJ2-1	CSVISGSANEQFF	TGCAGCGTCATTAGCGGGAGTGCTAATGAGCAGTTCTTC
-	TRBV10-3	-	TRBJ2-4	CAISGETGGKNIQYF	TGTGCCATCAGTGGAGAGACAGGCGGGAAAAACATTCAGTACTTC
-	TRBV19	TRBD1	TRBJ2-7	CASSIPGQSSYEQYF	TGTGCCAGTAGTATACCGGGACAGAGCTCCTACGAGCAGTACTTC
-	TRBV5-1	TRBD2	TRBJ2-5	CASTRTSGLGGETQYF	TGCGCCAGCACAAGGACTAGCGGACTAGGTGGAGAGACCCAGTACTTC
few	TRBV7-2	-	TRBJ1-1	CASSFSPEMNTEAFF	TGTGCCAGCAGCTTTAGCCCGGAGATGAACACTGAAGCTTTCTTT
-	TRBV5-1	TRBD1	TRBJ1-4	CASSPNGQGATNEKLFF	TGCGCCAGCAGCCCGAACGGACAGGGAGCCACTAATGAAAAACTGTTTTTT
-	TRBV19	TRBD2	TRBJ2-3	CASRMLAGDTDTQYF	TGTGCCAGTAGGATGCTAGCGGGGGACACAGATACGCAGTATTTT
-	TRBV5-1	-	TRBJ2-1	CASSLGGDNEQFF	TGCGCCAGCAGCTTGGGGGGAGACAATGAGCAGTTCTTC
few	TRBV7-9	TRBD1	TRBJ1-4	CASSLGQGPEKLFF	TGTGCCAGCAGCTTAGGACAGGGCCCCGAAAAACTGTTTTTT
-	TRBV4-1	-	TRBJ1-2	CASSQLGGRVGYGYTF	TGCGCCAGCAGCCAACTCGGTGGCAGGGTGGGCTATGGCTACACCTTC
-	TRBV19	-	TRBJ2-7	CASSISVAFYEQYF	TGTGCCAGTAGTATATCAGTGGCCTTCTACGAGCAGTACTTC
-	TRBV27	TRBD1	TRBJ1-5	CASSPGQGNQPQHF	TGTGCCAGCAGTCCTGGACAGGGTAACCAGCCCCAGCATTTT